The 9 T cell receptor beta chains reported below all come from one sample, sequenced in a study of T cells after yellow fever vaccination. TCRdb used MiXCR to reprocess the 5' RACE reads, holding one entry per CDR3 protein. The sample shows 100,000 to 150,000 distinct CDR3 sequences, under 8% of them seen only once. The sequencing here drew on CD4+ T cells sorted from PBMCs, taken 10 days after the first yellow fever vaccination. The receptors stem from a man between 18 and 29 years old who received the YFV17D yellow fever vaccine.

In its sample, this clonotype was seen many times. The V and J genes are TRBV11-1 and TRBJ2-2; 7 bases are shared with TRBD1. From germline, CDR1 is SGHAT and CDR2 FQDESV (reference sequence). Unmatched junction bases numbered 16, after V lost 5 bases and J lost 4 bases. The CDR3 contains 18 residues. The CDR3 loop reads CASSAQGVARTATGELFF. The CDR3 DNA reads TGTGCCAGCAGCGCCCAGGGGGTAGCGAGGACGGCCACCGGGGAGCTGTTTTTT.

This clonotype showed up just a few times. The V gene is TRBV7-8, the J gene TRBJ1-2, with a weak D call TRBD1 (6 bases). CDR1 is SGHVS and CDR2 is FQNEAQ in the germline V gene. The CDR3 is 14 residues long. With 5 bases removed from V and 6 bases from J, the gap between germline ends came to 16 bases. The CDR3 sequence: CASSRAGGGDGYTF. CDR3 nucleotides: TGTGCCAGCAGCCGGGCGGGGGGCGGGGATGGCTACACCTTC.

This clonotype has at least ten counts. The V gene is TRBV7-3, the J gene TRBJ2-1, with a possible D match to TRBD2 (6 bases). The V end lost 5 bases, the J end lost 7 bases, and 24 bases lay between the germline ends. The germline V gene has CDR1 SGHTA and CDR2 FQGTGA. The CDR3 spans 17 residues. CDR3 sequence (DNA): TGTGCCAGCAGCCCGACCCCACACCGACTAGTCAGGAATGAGCAGTTCTTC. It yields the protein CASSPTPHRLVRNEQFF.

This clonotype was seen many times. The rearrangement links TRBV24-1 to TRBJ2-2, with D possibly TRBD2 on 6 matching bases. Germline V gives CDR1 KGHDR, CDR2 SFDVKD. Trimming stripped 9 bases from V and 10 bases from J, with 20 bases between. The CDR3 length is 14 residues. DNA of the CDR3: TGTGCCACCGGAGGGACGGGAGTACCGGCGGAGCTGTTTTTT. This codes for CATGGTGVPAELFF.

This clonotype was observed at least ten times. The genes are TRBV12-3 or TRBV12-4 and TRBJ1-5; unclear D gene. V was trimmed by 3 bases and J by 3 bases, leaving 9 bases between them. This CDR3 has 14 residues. The CDR3 DNA reads TGTGCCAGCAGTTTTGACGGAGTCAATCAGCCCCAGCATTTT. It is translated as CASSFDGVNQPQHF.

This clonotype was seen many times. The chain combines TRBV5-6 with TRBJ2-7; TRBD2 matches 13 bases. V was clipped by 0 bases and J by 5 bases; unmatched bases: 5. CDR1 and CDR2 (germline): SGHDT, YYEEEE. The CDR3 spans 16 residues. Written as DNA, the CDR3 is TGTGCCAGCAGCTTGGCCGGACTAGCGGGGGTAAACGAGCAGTACGTC. Translating gives CASSLAGLAGVNEQYV.

This clonotype has a count of ten or more. The V call is TRBV12-3 or TRBV12-4, the J call TRBJ2-2; TRBD2 matches 12 bases. J lost 6 bases, V lost 4 bases, and 3 bases had no gene match. CDR3 length: 15 residues. CDR3 residues: CASSWTSGVAGELFF. Here the CDR3 DNA reads TGTGCCAGCAGTTGGACTAGCGGGGTAGCCGGGGAGCTGTTTTTT.

On this clonotype: Just one base apart from a much larger clone, this may be a read error. CDR3: CASKAPESTDTQYF. The CDR3 nucleotides are TGTGCCAGCAAGGCGCCTGAGAGCACAGATACGCAGTATTTT. V gene TRBV12-3 or TRBV12-4 combines with J gene TRBJ2-3; D is undetermined. V dropped 7 bases and J dropped 0 bases, with 11 bases sitting between them. The CDR3 is made up of 14 amino acids.

This clonotype occurred many times. At one of its ends the junction is not consistent with the germline gene, which may arise from a read error. The chain uses TRBV7-7 and TRBJ2-1; weak D call: TRBD1 (5 bases). Per germline, CDR1 SSHAT and CDR2 FNYEAQ (reference sequence). This CDR3 is 13 amino acids long. Here the CDR3 reads CASSLARDNEQFF. For the CDR3, the DNA is TGTGCTAGCAGCTTAGCCAGGGACAATGAGCAGTTCTTC.